A selection of T cell receptor beta chains follows, all from one sample in a study of post-analysis software for immune sequencing data. TCRdb re-called the PCR reads with MiXCR, one entry per CDR3 protein. The profile shows 750,000 to 950,000 distinct CDR3 sequences, about 43% of them singletons. The sequencing input was blood. The receptors were sampled from a girl aged 10 to 17 with multiple sclerosis. The CDR3 runs from the conserved cysteine through the conserved F or W. Each record gives: clone size, D gene, J gene, V gene, CDR3 protein, CDR3 DNA. A D gene is named only where the DNA matches it firmly. Size is omitted from some rows. Given values are once, few, many or a class for expanded clones.

. . TRBJ2-5 TRBV27 CASSPMRDRWETQYF TGTGCCAGCAGCCCTATGCGGGACCGTTGGGAGACCCAGTACTTC
. . TRBJ1-1 TRBV5-1 CASSWAGANTEAFF TGCGCCAGCAGCTGGGCGGGGGCTAACACTGAAGCTTTCTTT
. . TRBJ1-1 TRBV12-5 CASGAGTQVTEAFF TGTGCTAGTGGCGCCGGGACCCAAGTCACTGAAGCTTTCTTT
. TRBD2 TRBJ2-3 TRBV20-1 CSADSGTSGSDPLTDTQYF TGCAGTGCTGACTCCGGGACTAGCGGGAGTGATCCCCTCACAGATACGCAGTATTTT
. . TRBJ2-1 TRBV28 CASSFRDLGCEQFF TGTGCCAGCAGTTTCCGGGACCTAGGCTGTGAGCAGTTCTTC
. . TRBJ2-5 TRBV21-1 CASLTGQEKETQYF TGTGCCAGCCTTACCGGGCAGGAAAAAGAGACCCAGTACTTC
. TRBD2 TRBJ2-3 TRBV20-1 CSARGGTSGSGLTDAQYF TGCAGTGCTCGGGGGGGGACTAGCGGGAGTGGGTTGACAGATGCGCAGTATTTT
. TRBD2 TRBJ2-3 TRBV7-9 CASTETSGSFGTQYF TGTGCCAGCACCGAGACTAGCGGGAGTTTTGGTACGCAGTATTTT
. TRBD1 TRBJ2-5 TRBV28 CASSLGTGGPQETQYF TGTGCCAGCAGTTTGGGGACAGGAGGGCCGCAAGAGACCCAGTACTTC
. TRBD2 TRBJ2-5 TRBV12-3/TRBV12-4 CASSWQREAQETQYF TGTGCCAGCAGTTGGCAGCGGGAGGCCCAAGAGACCCAGTACTTC
. . TRBJ1-1 TRBV7-9 CASSLGWTEAFF TGTGCCAGCAGCTTAGGGTGGACTGAAGCTTTCTTT
. TRBD2 TRBJ2-1 TRBV7-9 CASSLSFGGGAYNEQFF TGTGCCAGCAGCCTGTCGTTCGGGGGGGGCGCCTACAATGAGCAGTTCTTC
few TRBD1 TRBJ1-6 TRBV9 CASSATGGNSPLHF TGTGCCAGCAGCGCGACAGGGGGAAATTCACCCCTCCACTTT
. TRBD1 TRBJ2-5 TRBV11-2 CASSLAGTGEFQTQYF TGTGCCAGCAGCTTAGCTGGGACAGGGGAATTTCAGACCCAGTACTTC
. . TRBJ1-4 TRBV7-2 CASSLGWGTQNEKLFF TGTGCCAGCAGCTTAGGATGGGGGACGCAGAATGAAAAACTGTTTTTT
few . TRBJ1-1 TRBV3-1 CASSPRASEWDTEAFF TGTGCCAGCAGCCCACGGGCCTCTGAATGGGACACTGAAGCTTTCTTT
. . TRBJ1-2 TRBV28 CASSLVSRGHYGYTF TGTGCCAGCAGTCTTGTAAGCAGAGGCCATTATGGCTACACCTTC
. TRBD1 TRBJ1-2 TRBV10-3 CAITEGQEQNYGYTF TGTGCCATCACTGAGGGACAGGAGCAAAACTATGGCTACACCTTC
. TRBD1 TRBJ2-3 TRBV27 CASSADRGRLPQYF TGTGCCAGCAGTGCAGACAGGGGTCGGCTCCCCCAGTATTTT
few . TRBJ2-1 TRBV7-9 CASSPTLRGHNEQFF TGTGCCAGCAGCCCTACCCTCCGGGGCCACAATGAGCAGTTCTTC
few . TRBJ1-1 TRBV6-5 CASRKWTENTEAFF TGTGCCAGCAGAAAGTGGACAGAGAACACTGAAGCTTTCTTT
. . TRBJ1-1 TRBV29-1 CSVVVQVEAFF TGCAGCGTTGTAGTACAGGTTGAAGCTTTCTTT
. . TRBJ2-7 TRBV28 CASSSPIGRKIYEQYF TGTGCCAGCAGTTCCCCGATCGGACGCAAAATCTACGAGCAGTACTTC
. . TRBJ1-2 TRBV4-2 CASSRLEAGKNGYTF TGTGCCAGCAGCCGCCTGGAAGCAGGGAAAAATGGCTACACCTTC
. TRBD2 TRBJ2-3 TRBV5-1 CASSPVAGGMTDTQYF TGCGCCAGCAGCCCGGTAGCGGGAGGGATGACAGATACGCAGTATTTT
. . TRBJ2-1 TRBV7-8 CASSLDGGQETQFF TGTGCCAGCAGCTTAGACGGGGGACAAGAGACCCAGTTCTTC
. TRBD1 TRBJ1-2 TRBV29-1 CSVEDERTGYGYTF TGCAGCGTTGAAGACGAACGGACAGGCTATGGCTACACCTTC
. . TRBJ2-5 TRBV5-1 CASRVGEETQYF TGCGCCAGCAGGGTGGGTGAGGAGACCCAGTACTTC
. TRBD1 TRBJ2-6 TRBV6-1 CASLRLRGQAQYSGANVLTF TGTGCCAGCCTCAGGCTAAGGGGGCAGGCCCAATACTCTGGGGCCAACGTCCTGACTTTC
. . TRBJ2-7 TRBV7-6 CASSGHNYEQYF TGTGCCAGCAGCGGTCACAACTACGAGCAGTACTTC
few . TRBJ1-2 TRBV29-1 CSVDPTPEDYGYTF TGCAGCGTTGACCCGACTCCGGAAGACTATGGCTACACCTTC
few . TRBJ2-1 TRBV12-3/TRBV12-4 CASTLRVLGNEQFF TGTGCCAGCACCTTGAGGGTTTTGGGTAATGAGCAGTTCTTC
. . TRBJ2-7 TRBV3-1 CASSRGHWDEQYF TGTGCCAGCAGCCGGGGACATTGGGACGAGCAGTACTTC
once TRBD1 TRBJ2-3 TRBV27 CATRTGVATDTQYF TGTGCCACGAGGACAGGGGTGGCCACAGATACGCAGTATTTT
once TRBD2 TRBJ2-1 TRBV20-1 CSAAGLVYNEQFF TGCAGTGCCGCAGGACTAGTATACAATGAGCAGTTCTTC
few TRBD2 TRBJ2-1 TRBV30 CAWNLAGANEQFF TGTGCCTGGAACCTAGCGGGAGCTAATGAGCAGTTCTTC
. . TRBJ2-1 TRBV27 CASSLNQGNEQFF TGTGCCAGCAGTTTAAATCAAGGCAATGAGCAGTTCTTC
once . TRBJ2-1 TRBV12-3/TRBV12-4 CASSLYRETQFF TGTGCCAGCAGTTTATATCGGGAGACCCAGTTCTTC
. TRBD1 TRBJ2-3 TRBV20-1 CSARPWDSPGDTQYF TGCAGTGCTAGGCCCTGGGACAGTCCGGGGGATACGCAGTATTTT
. TRBD2 TRBJ2-1 TRBV5-1 CASSFSGGAYNEQFF TGCGCCAGCAGCTTTAGCGGGGGCGCCTACAATGAGCAGTTCTTC
. TRBD2 TRBJ2-1 TRBV6-1 CASSPQRLAGAGSSDEQFF TGTGCCAGCAGTCCCCAGAGACTAGCGGGAGCAGGTTCCAGCGATGAGCAGTTCTTC
. TRBD1 TRBJ2-7 TRBV4-3 CASSLDRENIYEQYF TGCGCCAGCAGCCTCGACAGGGAAAATATCTACGAGCAGTACTTC
. . TRBJ1-1 TRBV7-9 CASRPRPLLQVEAFF TGTGCCAGCAGACCACGACCGCTCCTACAGGTGGAAGCTTTCTTT
. . TRBJ1-3 TRBV7-9 CASSPLQDSGNTIYF TGTGCCAGCAGCCCACTACAAGACTCTGGAAACACCATATATTTT
. . TRBJ2-3 TRBV28 CASSFRTQGLGTDTQYF TGTGCCAGCAGTTTTAGAACCCAGGGGCTGGGGACAGATACGCAGTATTTT
. . TRBJ2-1 TRBV29-1 CSVEDLGGYNEQFF TGCAGCGTTGAAGATCTTGGAGGCTACAATGAGCAGTTCTTC
. TRBD1 TRBJ2-7 TRBV20-1 CSAPTGVAYEQYF TGCAGTGCCCCGACAGGGGTTGCCTACGAGCAGTACTTC
few . TRBJ1-2 TRBV29-1 CSVEVGYGYTF TGCAGCGTTGAAGTGGGCTATGGCTACACCTTC
. . TRBJ2-7 TRBV29-1 CSVVADREYEQYF TGCAGCGTTGTAGCGGACAGAGAGTACGAGCAGTACTTC
. . TRBJ2-3 TRBV9 CASSSTGSLDTQYF TGTGCCAGCAGCTCCACAGGGTCCCTCGATACGCAGTATTTT
. . TRBJ2-7 TRBV7-9 CASSFQGGEQYF TGTGCCAGCAGCTTCCAGGGCGGCGAGCAGTACTTC
. TRBD1 TRBJ1-2 TRBV29-1 CSVGTGLRYTF TGCAGCGTGGGGACAGGCCTGCGCTACACCTTC
. . TRBJ2-1 TRBV6-6 CASSYSNQQFF TGTGCCAGCAGTTACAGTAACCAGCAGTTCTTC
many TRBD2 TRBJ2-7 TRBV12-3/TRBV12-4 CASSPLAGGTYEQYF TGTGCCAGCAGTCCTCTCGCGGGAGGGACCTACGAGCAGTACTTC
. TRBD1 TRBJ1-1 TRBV29-1 CSVAGPGQGTEAFF TGCAGCGTCGCCGGACCGGGACAGGGCACTGAAGCTTTCTTT
. TRBD2 TRBJ2-7 TRBV5-1 CASSRDGASGSHEQYF TGCGCCAGCAGCCGGGATGGGGCTAGCGGGAGCCACGAGCAGTACTTC
few TRBD1 TRBJ1-2 TRBV4-1 CASSQDPGTGPATYGYTF TGCGCCAGCAGCCAAGATCCGGGGACAGGGCCCGCTACTTATGGCTACACCTTC